These 5 T cell receptor beta chains were all obtained from the same sample, sequenced in a study of T cell responses to AZD1222 COVID-19 vaccine. Repertoires were generated with immunoSEQ multiplex PCR, while TCRdb's copy carries only in-frame clones and drops some. In the table there are 100,000 to 150,000 clones, about 88% of which are singletons. The specimen was peripheral blood, collected on day 0 of AZD1222 vaccination. Source of these receptors: an adult in good health.

This rearrangement joins TRBV2 to TRBJ2-7; D possibly matches TRBD1 or TRBD2 (5 bases each). V was trimmed by 6 bases and J by 1 base, leaving 7 bases between them. The CDR3 contains 12 residues. Germline CDR1 reads SNHLY; CDR2 reads FYNNEI. CDR3 nucleotides: TGTGCCAGCAGGGGGACGTCCTACGAGCAGTACTTC. Translated, it gives CASRGTSYEQYF.

The J gene is TRBJ1-1, the V gene TRBV7-2; D uncertain. CDR1 is SGHTA and CDR2 is FQGNSA in the germline V gene. Trimming removed 3 bases at V and 4 bases at J, with 15 bases between. The CDR3 has 15 amino acids. The CDR3 region is CASSLALRWGTEAFF. CDR3 in DNA: TGTGCCAGCAGCTTGGCACTGCGGTGGGGCACTGAAGCTTTCTTT.

V usage is TRBV5-8 and J usage is TRBJ2-3, with a possible D match to TRBD1 (6 bases). The V gene lost 6 bases and the J gene lost 2 bases, with 19 bases spanning the gap. The CDR3 has 16 residues. Per the germline V gene, CDR1 is SGHTS and CDR2 is YDEGEE. The DNA for the CDR3 is TGTGCCAGCACCACCTCCCCCCGGACAGACACAGATACGCAGTATTTT. This sequence encodes CASTTSPRTDTDTQYF. Full variable domain (missing parts from reference TRBV5-8 and TRBJ2-3): EAGVTQSPTHLIKTRGQQATLRCSPISGHTSVYWYQQALGLGLQFLLWYDEGEERNRGNFPPRFSGRQFPNYSSELNVNALELEDSALYLCASTTSPRTDTDTQYFGPGTRLTVL.

This chain uses TRBV7-2 with TRBJ2-5, with 10 bases identical to TRBD2. CDR1 is SGHTA, CDR2 FQGNSA, per germline. This CDR3 has 14 amino acids. J lost 5 bases, V lost 2 bases, and 2 bases had no gene match. Here the CDR3 DNA reads TGTGCCAGCAGCTTAAGCGGGAGGGGGGAGACCCAGTACTTC. Encoded protein: CASSLSGRGETQYF.

The rearrangement joins TRBV6-1 to TRBJ2-7; perhaps TRBD2 as D (5 bases). CDR1 MNHNS and CDR2 SASEGT come from the germline V gene. V was pared by 0 bases and J by 3 bases, with 12 bases between. CDR3 length equals 15 residues. CDR3 DNA: TGTGCCAGCAGTGAAGCTGTCCAGCGGTACTACGAGCAGTACTTC. It translates to CASSEAVQRYYEQYF.